These 17 T cell receptor beta chains originate from one sample sequenced in a study of T cell responses to AZD1222 COVID-19 vaccine. Data came from immunoSEQ multiplex PCR; TCRdb stores just in-frame clones and leaves some out. The table includes 90,000 to 140,000 clones, 88% detected once. Sequencing used peripheral blood, obtained on day 0 of AZD1222 vaccination. These receptors came from an adult in good health.

This chain joins TRBV2 and TRBJ2-2, with D unresolved. Per germline, CDR1 SNHLY and CDR2 FYNNEI. V was clipped by 8 bases and J by 6 bases, with 7 bases between them. The CDR3 length is 11 residues. The CDR3 loop is CASVQSGELFF. CDR3 DNA sequence: TGTGCCAGCGTTCAGTCCGGGGAGCTGTTTTTT.

For this clone: Compared with germline, one end of the junction differs, possibly owing to a read error. This chain links TRBV2 with TRBJ1-2; D is unclear. The germline CDR1 and CDR2 sequences are SNHLY and FYNNEI. This CDR3 is 15 amino acids long. In DNA, the CDR3 is TGTGCCAGCAATCGGCAGGCCACGGTTAACGATGGCTACACCTTC. It codes for CASNRQATVNDGYTF.

This chain joins TRBV5-4 and TRBJ1-2; D remains ambiguous. Germline assignment: CDR1 SGHNT and CDR2 YYREEE (reference sequence). V was pared by 3 bases and J by 8 bases, with 23 bases between. The CDR3 length is 16 residues. The CDR3 reads CASSSRQESVGEGYTF. DNA of the CDR3: TGTGCCAGCAGCTCACGGCAGGAGTCAGTTGGAGAAGGCTACACCTTC.

This clone was seen only once. The chain carries TRBV20-1 and TRBJ2-1; no definite D call. The CDR3 is 12 residues long. Germline loops: CDR1 DFQATT, CDR2 SNEGSKA (reference sequence). V was trimmed by 3 bases and J by 6 bases, leaving 9 bases between them. CDR3 sequence (DNA): TGCAGTGCTAGTCTGTCGGGCAATGAGCAGTTCTTC. Its translation: CSASLSGNEQFF.

The gene calls are TRBV3-1 (or the pseudogene TRBV3-2) and TRBJ2-1, with 9 bases lining up with TRBD2. Germline V gene sequence: CDR1 LGHDT, CDR2 YNNKEL (reference sequence). The CDR3 length is 14 residues. V shed 5 bases and J 9 bases; nucleotides not matched to a gene: 8. CDR3 DNA sequence: TGTGCCAGCAGCGGAAGCGGGGGGCGCGGTGAGCAGTTCTTC. It is translated as CASSGSGGRGEQFF.

The chain uses TRBV6-5 and TRBJ1-6; 7 positions agree with TRBD1. The CDR3 has 13 amino acids. Losses at the gene ends were 6 bases for V and 10 bases for J; bases not matched to a gene: 6. The V gene's germline CDR1 is MNHEY and CDR2 SVGAGI. The CDR3 nucleotides read TGTGCCAGCAGCCTACAGGGGCGATCACCCCTCCACTTT. Amino acids: CASSLQGRSPLHF.

In regard to this clone: The same CDR3 is also encoded by other DNA sequences in this sample. The J gene is TRBJ2-2, the V gene TRBV5-1; TRBD2 might be the D (5 bases). Trimming shortened V by 1 base and J by 0 bases, and 7 bases separated the two germline ends. The CDR3 covers 15 residues. CDR1 is SGHRS, CDR2 YFSETQ, per germline. The DNA of the CDR3 is TGCGCCAGCAGCTTGAGCGGAACGAACACCGGGGAGCTGTTTTTT. Amino acid sequence: CASSLSGTNTGELFF.

This clone has a single count. This chain connects TRBV6-5 to TRBJ1-1; no reliable D call. Germline lookup yields CDR1 MNHEY and CDR2 SVGAGI. Trimming pared 2 bases from V and 2 bases from J, leaving 9 bases between. The CDR3 totals 14 residues. CDR3 protein: CASSYQAGNTEAFF. Written as DNA, the CDR3 is TGTGCCAGCAGTTACCAGGCAGGTAACACTGAAGCTTTCTTT.

This clone was seen more than once but under ten times. The CDR3 spells CATSRAGGGNTIYF. As DNA, the CDR3 is TGTGCCACCAGCAGAGCGGGGGGTGGAAACACCATATATTTT. The chain carries TRBV15 and TRBJ1-3; D is perhaps TRBD1 (5 bases). CDR1 LNHNV and CDR2 YYDKDF come from the germline V gene (reference sequence). This CDR3 contains 14 residues. V was trimmed by 1 base and J by 3 bases, leaving 7 bases between them.

The chain employs TRBV28 and TRBJ2-3; D unclear. The CDR3 extends over 14 amino acids. Germline loops: CDR1 MDHEN, CDR2 SYDVKM. Trimming took off 6 bases at V and 0 bases at J, with 10 bases between the two ends. The CDR3 spells CASRRQTSTDTQYF. DNA for the CDR3: TGTGCCAGCAGGAGACAAACTAGCACAGATACGCAGTATTTT.

In its sample, this clone was seen once. V usage is TRBV9 and J usage is TRBJ1-1; TRBD1 matches 9 bases. The V gene end was trimmed by 4 bases and the J gene end by 4 bases; junction bases not matched to a gene: 11. This CDR3 has 16 residues. The V gene's germline CDR1 is SGDLS and CDR2 YYNGEE. CDR3 sequence: CASSPGQGISGTEAFF. CDR3 DNA sequence: TGTGCCAGCAGCCCGGGACAGGGAATCTCAGGCACTGAAGCTTTCTTT.

The chain is built from TRBV20-1 and TRBJ1-5; a possible D gene is TRBD1 (6 bases). V lost 1 base and J lost 12, with 10 bases in between. The CDR3 has 11 amino acids. The germline gives CDR1 DFQATT, CDR2 SNEGSKA (reference sequence). As DNA, the CDR3 is TGCAGTGCTAGAGCCCAGGGGATCCAGCATTTT. It is translated as CSARAQGIQHF.

The chain joins TRBV4-1 to TRBJ1-3, with TRBD1 matching over 11 bases. Germline V lookup: CDR1 MGHRA, CDR2 YSYEKL. With 8 bases clipped from V and 4 bases from J, the junction kept 4 bases outside the gene matches. This CDR3 region has 14 residues. The CDR3 here is CASGQGAGGNTIYF. Written as DNA, the CDR3 is TGCGCCAGCGGACAGGGGGCCGGGGGAAACACCATATATTTT.

This clone has a handful of counts. The chain carries TRBV5-1 and TRBJ2-2; D might be TRBD1 (6 bases). V gave up 4 bases and J gave up 1 base, with 8 bases separating them. The CDR3 loop spans 14 amino acids. Germline V lookup: CDR1 SGHRS, CDR2 YFSETQ. CDR3 sequence reads: CASSPGQNTGELFF. Written as DNA, the CDR3 is TGCGCCAGCAGCCCGGGACAGAACACCGGGGAGCTGTTTTTT. Drawing the rest from reference TRBV5-1 and TRBJ2-2, the complete variable domain is KAGVTQTPRYLIKTRGQQVTLSCSPISGHRSVSWYQQTPGQGLQFLFEYFSETQRNKGNFPGRFSGRQFSNSRSEMNVSTLELGDSALYLCASSPGQNTGELFFGEGSRLTVL.

The chain uses TRBV5-1 and TRBJ2-3; 11 nucleotides line up with TRBD2. V gave up 3 bases and J gave up 2 bases; unmatched junction bases: 5. CDR1 is SGHRS and CDR2 is YFSETQ in the germline V gene. The CDR3 covers 16 residues. DNA of the CDR3: TGCGCCAGCAGCTGGGCGACTAGCGGGGCCACAGATACGCAGTATTTT. Its translation is CASSWATSGATDTQYF. The entire variable domain, with the rest obtained from reference TRBV5-1 and TRBJ2-3, is as follows: KAGVTQTPRYLIKTRGQQVTLSCSPISGHRSVSWYQQTPGQGLQFLFEYFSETQRNKGNFPGRFSGRQFSNSRSEMNVSTLELGDSALYLCASSWATSGATDTQYFGPGTRLTVL.

The chain couples TRBV10-1 to TRBJ2-2, with TRBD2 matching over 7 bases. The junction had 3 bases not matched to a gene; V was cut back by 6 bases and J by 5 bases. The germline gives CDR1 WNHNN, CDR2 SYGVQD (reference sequence). The CDR3 totals 13 residues. The CDR3 reads CASSGSGTGELFF. The CDR3 nucleotides read TGCGCCAGCAGCGGTAGCGGGACCGGGGAGCTGTTTTTT.

J is TRBJ2-7 and V is TRBV19, with D tentatively TRBD2 (5 bases). The CDR3 is made up of 16 amino acids. V lost 5 bases to trimming and J lost 0 bases, with 17 bases between them. The V gene's germline CDR1 is LNHDA and CDR2 SQIVND (reference sequence). CDR3 sequence (DNA): TGTGCCAGTAGTGCCGTTCGACGGGGAGACTCCTACGAGCAGTACTTC. This translates into CASSAVRRGDSYEQYF.